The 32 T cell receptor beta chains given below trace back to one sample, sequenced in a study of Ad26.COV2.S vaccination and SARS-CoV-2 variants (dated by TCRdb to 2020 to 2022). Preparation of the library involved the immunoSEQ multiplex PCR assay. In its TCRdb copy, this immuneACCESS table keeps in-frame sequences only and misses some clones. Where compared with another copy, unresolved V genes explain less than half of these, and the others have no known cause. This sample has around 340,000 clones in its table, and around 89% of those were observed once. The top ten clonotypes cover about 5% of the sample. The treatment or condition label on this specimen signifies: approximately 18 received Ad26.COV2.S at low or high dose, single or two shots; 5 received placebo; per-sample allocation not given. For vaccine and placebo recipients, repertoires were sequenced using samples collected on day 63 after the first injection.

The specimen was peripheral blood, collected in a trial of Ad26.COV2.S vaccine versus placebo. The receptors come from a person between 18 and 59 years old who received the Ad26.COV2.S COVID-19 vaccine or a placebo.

The CDR3 nucleotides read TGTGCCAGCAGTGAAACGGGACAGGGCATCTCTGGCTACACCTTC. It specifies CASSETGQGISGYTF. V is TRBV2 and J is TRBJ1-2, with 9 nucleotides matching TRBD1. Germline CDR1 and CDR2: SNHLY and FYNNEI. Trimming at V came to 2 bases and at J to 7 bases, leaving 8 bases not matched to a gene. This CDR3 region has 15 residues.

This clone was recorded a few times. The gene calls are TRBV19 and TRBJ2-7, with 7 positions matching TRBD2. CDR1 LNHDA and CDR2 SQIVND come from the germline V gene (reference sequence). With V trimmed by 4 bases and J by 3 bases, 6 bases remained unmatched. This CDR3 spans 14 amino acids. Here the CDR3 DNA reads TGTGCCAGTAGTAGTCTCGCTAGCGGCTACGAGCAGTACTTC. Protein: CASSSLASGYEQYF.

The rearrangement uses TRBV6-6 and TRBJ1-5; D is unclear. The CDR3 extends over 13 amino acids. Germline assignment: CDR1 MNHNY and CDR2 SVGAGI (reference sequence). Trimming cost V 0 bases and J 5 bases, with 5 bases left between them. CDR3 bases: TGTGCCAGCAGTTACTCGCCGGATCAGCCCCAGCATTTT. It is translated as CASSYSPDQPQHF.

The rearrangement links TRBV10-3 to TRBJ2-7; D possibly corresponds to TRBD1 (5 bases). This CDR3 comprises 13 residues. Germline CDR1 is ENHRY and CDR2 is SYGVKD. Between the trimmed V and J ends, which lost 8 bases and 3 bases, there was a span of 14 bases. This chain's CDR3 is CAIGREDSYEQYF. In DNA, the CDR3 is TGTGCCATCGGAAGAGAAGACAGCTACGAGCAGTACTTC.

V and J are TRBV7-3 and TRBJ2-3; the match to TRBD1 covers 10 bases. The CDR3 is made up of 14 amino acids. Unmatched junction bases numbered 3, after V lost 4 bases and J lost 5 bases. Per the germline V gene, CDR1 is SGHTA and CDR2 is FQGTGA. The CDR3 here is CASSSGQGEDTQYF. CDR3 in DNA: TGTGCCAGCAGCTCAGGACAGGGGGAAGATACGCAGTATTTT. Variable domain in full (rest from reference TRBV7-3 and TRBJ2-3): GAGVSQTPSNKVTEKGKYVELRCDPISGHTALYWYRQSLGQGPEFLIYFQGTGAADDSGLPNDRFFAVRPEGSVSTLKIQRTERGDSAVYLCASSSGQGEDTQYFGPGTRLTVL.

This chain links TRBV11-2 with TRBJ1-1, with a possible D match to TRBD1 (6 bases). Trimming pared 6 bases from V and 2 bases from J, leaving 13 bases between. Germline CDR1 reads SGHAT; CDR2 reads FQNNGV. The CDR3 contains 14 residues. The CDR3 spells CASRASRGNTEAFF. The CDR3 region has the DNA TGTGCCAGCAGGGCAAGCAGGGGAAACACTGAAGCTTTCTTT.

The CDR3 sequence: CASSLAGDNEKLFF. CDR3 coding DNA: TGTGCCAGCAGCTTGGCGGGAGACAATGAAAAACTGTTTTTT. The chain has TRBV7-9 and TRBJ1-4; no firm D call. There are 14 residues in the CDR3. The germline V gene has CDR1 SEHNR and CDR2 FQNEAQ (reference sequence). V lost 3 bases to trimming and J lost 5 bases, with 10 bases between them.

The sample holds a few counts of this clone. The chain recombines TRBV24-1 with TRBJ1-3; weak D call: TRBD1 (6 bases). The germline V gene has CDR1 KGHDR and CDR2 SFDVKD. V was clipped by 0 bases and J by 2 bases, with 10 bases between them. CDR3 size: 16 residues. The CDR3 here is CATSDLIAGAGNTIYF. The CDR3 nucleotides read TGTGCCACCAGTGATTTGATAGCAGGGGCTGGAAACACCATATATTTT.

CDR3 DNA sequence: TGTGCCAGCAGCCACAACCGGGACAGGGGGGACACTGAAGCTTTCTTT. This codes for CASSHNRDRGDTEAFF. The chain employs TRBV7-9 and TRBJ1-1; 11 nucleotides line up with TRBD1. The CDR3 extends over 16 amino acids. Germline V gives CDR1 SEHNR, CDR2 FQNEAQ (reference sequence). V shed 5 bases, J shed 3 bases, and the junction held 8 bases outside the gene matches. Full variable domain (outside the CDR3, taken from reference TRBV7-9 and TRBJ1-1): DTGVSQNPRHKITKRGQNVTFRCDPISEHNRLYWYRQTLGQGPEFLTYFQNEAQLEKSRLLSDRFSAERPKGSFSTLEIQRTEQGDSAMYLCASSHNRDRGDTEAFFGQGTRLTVV.

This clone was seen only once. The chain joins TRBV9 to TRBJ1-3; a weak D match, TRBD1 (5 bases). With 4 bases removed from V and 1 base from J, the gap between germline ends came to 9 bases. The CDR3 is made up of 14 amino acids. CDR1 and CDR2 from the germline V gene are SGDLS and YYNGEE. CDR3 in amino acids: CASSFGTSGNTIYF. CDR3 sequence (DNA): TGTGCCAGCAGCTTCGGGACGTCTGGAAACACCATATATTTT.

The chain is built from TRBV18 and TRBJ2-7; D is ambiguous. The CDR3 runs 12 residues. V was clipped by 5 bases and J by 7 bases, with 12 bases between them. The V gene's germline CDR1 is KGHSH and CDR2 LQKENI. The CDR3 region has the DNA TGTGCCAGCTCAGATCTCGCGGTGGAGCAGTACTTC. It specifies CASSDLAVEQYF.

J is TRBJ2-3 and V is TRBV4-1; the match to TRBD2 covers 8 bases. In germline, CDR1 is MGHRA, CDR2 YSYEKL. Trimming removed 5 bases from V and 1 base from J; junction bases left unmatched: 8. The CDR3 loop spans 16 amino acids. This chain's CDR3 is CASSDGRRGGTDTQYF. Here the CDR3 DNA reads TGCGCCAGCAGCGACGGGCGGCGGGGGGGCACAGATACGCAGTATTTT.

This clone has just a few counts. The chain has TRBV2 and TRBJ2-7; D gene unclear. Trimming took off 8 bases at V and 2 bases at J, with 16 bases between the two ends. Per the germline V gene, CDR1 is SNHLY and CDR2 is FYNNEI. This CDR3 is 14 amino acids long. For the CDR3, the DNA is TGTGCCAGCTATTTTAGGACCGCTCCCTACGAGCAGTACTTC. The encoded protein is CASYFRTAPYEQYF.

CDR3 sequence (DNA): TGTGCCAGCTCACTGTCGCAGGGGGCGCGGAACACTGAAGCTTTCTTT. Translated, it gives CASSLSQGARNTEAFF. The rearrangement uses TRBV18 and TRBJ1-1, with TRBD1 matching over 8 bases. V dropped 4 bases and J dropped 1; count of bases not matched to a gene: 8. The CDR3 covers 16 residues. CDR1 and CDR2 from the germline V gene are KGHSH and LQKENI.

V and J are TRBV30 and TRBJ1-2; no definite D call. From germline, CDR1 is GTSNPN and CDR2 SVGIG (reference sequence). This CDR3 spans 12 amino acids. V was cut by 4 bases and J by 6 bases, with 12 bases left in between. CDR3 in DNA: TGTGCCTGGACCCGGGCTAGGAATGGCTACACCTTC. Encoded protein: CAWTRARNGYTF.

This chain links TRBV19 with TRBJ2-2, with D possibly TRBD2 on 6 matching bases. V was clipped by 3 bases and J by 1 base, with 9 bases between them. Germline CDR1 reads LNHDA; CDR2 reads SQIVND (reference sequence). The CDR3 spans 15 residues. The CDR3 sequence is CASSMSGVNTGELFF. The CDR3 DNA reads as TGTGCCAGTAGTATGTCGGGGGTGAACACCGGGGAGCTGTTTTTT.

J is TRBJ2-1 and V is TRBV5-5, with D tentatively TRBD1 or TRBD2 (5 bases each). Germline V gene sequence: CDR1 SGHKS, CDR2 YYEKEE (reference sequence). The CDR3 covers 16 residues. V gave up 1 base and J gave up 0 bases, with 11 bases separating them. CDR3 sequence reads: CASSLLSGPSYNEQFF. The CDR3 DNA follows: TGTGCCAGCAGCTTGTTATCGGGACCCTCCTACAATGAGCAGTTCTTC.

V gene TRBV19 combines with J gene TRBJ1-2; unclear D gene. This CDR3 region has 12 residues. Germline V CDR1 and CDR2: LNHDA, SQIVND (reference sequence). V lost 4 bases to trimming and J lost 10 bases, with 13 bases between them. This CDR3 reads CASSTTVGVYTF. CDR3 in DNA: TGTGCCAGTAGTACTACAGTGGGAGTCTACACCTTC.

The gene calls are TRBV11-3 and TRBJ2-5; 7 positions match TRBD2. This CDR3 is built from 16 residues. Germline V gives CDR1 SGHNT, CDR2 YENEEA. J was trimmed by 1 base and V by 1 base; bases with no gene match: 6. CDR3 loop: CASSLGFSGGQETQYF. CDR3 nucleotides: TGTGCCAGCAGCTTAGGATTCTCGGGAGGCCAAGAGACCCAGTACTTC.

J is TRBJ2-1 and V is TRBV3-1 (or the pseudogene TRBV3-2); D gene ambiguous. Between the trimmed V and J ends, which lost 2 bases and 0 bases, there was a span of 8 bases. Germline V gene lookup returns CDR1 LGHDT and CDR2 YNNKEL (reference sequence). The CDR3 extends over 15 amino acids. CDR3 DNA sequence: TGTGCCAGCAGCCAATCAAGAAGCTCCTACAATGAGCAGTTCTTC. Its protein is CASSQSRSSYNEQFF.

CDR3 sequence reads: CASSPRQSSLAKNIQYF. CDR3 nucleotide sequence: TGTGCCAGCAGCCCAAGACAGTCAAGTCTAGCCAAAAACATTCAGTACTTC. This chain connects TRBV2 to TRBJ2-4; D is possibly TRBD1 (5 bases). Deletions cut 6 bases from V and 0 bases from J, with 18 bases between. The CDR3 length is 17 residues. The germline V gene has CDR1 SNHLY and CDR2 FYNNEI.

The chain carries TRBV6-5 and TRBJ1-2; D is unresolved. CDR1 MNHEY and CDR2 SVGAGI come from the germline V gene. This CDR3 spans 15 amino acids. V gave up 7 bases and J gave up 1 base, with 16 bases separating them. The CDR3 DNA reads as TGTGCCAGCACCCGACCGGGAGAGCGTAACTATGGCTACACCTTC. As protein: CASTRPGERNYGYTF.

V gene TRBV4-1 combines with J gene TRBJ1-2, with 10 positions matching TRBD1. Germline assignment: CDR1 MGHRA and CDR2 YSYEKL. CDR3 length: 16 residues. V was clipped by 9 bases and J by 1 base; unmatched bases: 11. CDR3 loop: CASRRGDRGLNYGYTF. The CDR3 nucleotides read TGCGCCAGTAGAAGAGGGGACAGGGGCCTTAACTATGGCTACACCTTC.

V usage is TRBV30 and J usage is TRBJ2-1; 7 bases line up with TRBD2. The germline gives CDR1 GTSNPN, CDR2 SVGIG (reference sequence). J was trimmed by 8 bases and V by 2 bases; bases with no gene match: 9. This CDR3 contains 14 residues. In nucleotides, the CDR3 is TGTGCCTGGAGTCCGATGGGAGGGCCCCATGAGCAGTTCTTC. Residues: CAWSPMGGPHEQFF.

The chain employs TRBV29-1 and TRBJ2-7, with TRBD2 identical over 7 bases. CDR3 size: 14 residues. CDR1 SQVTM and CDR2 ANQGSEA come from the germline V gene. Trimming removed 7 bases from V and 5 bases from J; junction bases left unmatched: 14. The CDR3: CSAARGVGGDEQYF. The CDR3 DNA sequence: TGCAGCGCTGCGCGGGGCGTGGGGGGGGACGAGCAGTACTTC.

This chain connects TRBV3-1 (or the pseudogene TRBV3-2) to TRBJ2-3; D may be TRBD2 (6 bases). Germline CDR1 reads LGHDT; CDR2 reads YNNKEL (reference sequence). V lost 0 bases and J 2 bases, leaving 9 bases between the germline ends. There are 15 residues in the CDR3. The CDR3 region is CASSQEARDTDTQYF. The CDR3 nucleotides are TGTGCCAGCAGCCAAGAAGCGCGGGACACAGATACGCAGTATTTT.

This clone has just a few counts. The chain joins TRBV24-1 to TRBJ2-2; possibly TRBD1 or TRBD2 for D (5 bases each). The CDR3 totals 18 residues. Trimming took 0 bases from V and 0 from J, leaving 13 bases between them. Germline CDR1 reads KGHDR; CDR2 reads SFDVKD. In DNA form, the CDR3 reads TGTGCCACCAGTGATTTGACACAGGACGGGACGAACACCGGGGAGCTGTTTTTT. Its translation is CATSDLTQDGTNTGELFF.

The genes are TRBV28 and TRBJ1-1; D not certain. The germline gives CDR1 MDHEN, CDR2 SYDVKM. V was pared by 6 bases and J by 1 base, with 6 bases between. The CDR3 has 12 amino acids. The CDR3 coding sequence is TGTGCCAGCAGCGCAAGGAACACTGAAGCTTTCTTT. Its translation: CASSARNTEAFF.

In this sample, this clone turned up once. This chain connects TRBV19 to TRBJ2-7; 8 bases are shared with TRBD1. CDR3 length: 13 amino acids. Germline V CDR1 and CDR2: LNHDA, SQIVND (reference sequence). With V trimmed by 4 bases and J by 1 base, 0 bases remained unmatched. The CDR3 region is CASSRTGSYEQYF. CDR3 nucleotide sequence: TGTGCCAGTAGTAGGACAGGGTCCTACGAGCAGTACTTC. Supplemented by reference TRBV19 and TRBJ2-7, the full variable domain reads DGGITQSPKYLFRKEGQNVTLSCEQNLNHDAMYWYRQDPGQGLRLIYYSQIVNDFQKGDIAEGYSVSREKKESFPLTVTSAQKNPTAFYLCASSRTGSYEQYFGPGTRLTVT.

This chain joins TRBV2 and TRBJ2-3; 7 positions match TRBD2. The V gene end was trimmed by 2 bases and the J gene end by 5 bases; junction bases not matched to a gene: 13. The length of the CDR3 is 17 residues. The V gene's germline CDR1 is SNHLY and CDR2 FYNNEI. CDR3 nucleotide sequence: TGTGCCAGCAGTGAATGGGGCGCGGGAGTAAAAGGAGATACGCAGTATTTT. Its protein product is CASSEWGAGVKGDTQYF.

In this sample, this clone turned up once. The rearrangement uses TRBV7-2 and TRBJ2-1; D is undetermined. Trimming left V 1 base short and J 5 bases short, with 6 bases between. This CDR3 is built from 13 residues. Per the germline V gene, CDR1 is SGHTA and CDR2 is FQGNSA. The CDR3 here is CASSLVGNNEQFF. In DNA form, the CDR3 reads TGTGCCAGCAGCTTAGTTGGGAACAATGAGCAGTTCTTC.

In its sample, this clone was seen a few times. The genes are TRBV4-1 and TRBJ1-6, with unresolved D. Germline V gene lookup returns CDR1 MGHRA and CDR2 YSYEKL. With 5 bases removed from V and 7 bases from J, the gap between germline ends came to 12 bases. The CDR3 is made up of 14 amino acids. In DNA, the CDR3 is TGCGCCAGCAGCTCCATCTTTATAAATTCACCCCTCCACTTT. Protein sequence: CASSSIFINSPLHF.